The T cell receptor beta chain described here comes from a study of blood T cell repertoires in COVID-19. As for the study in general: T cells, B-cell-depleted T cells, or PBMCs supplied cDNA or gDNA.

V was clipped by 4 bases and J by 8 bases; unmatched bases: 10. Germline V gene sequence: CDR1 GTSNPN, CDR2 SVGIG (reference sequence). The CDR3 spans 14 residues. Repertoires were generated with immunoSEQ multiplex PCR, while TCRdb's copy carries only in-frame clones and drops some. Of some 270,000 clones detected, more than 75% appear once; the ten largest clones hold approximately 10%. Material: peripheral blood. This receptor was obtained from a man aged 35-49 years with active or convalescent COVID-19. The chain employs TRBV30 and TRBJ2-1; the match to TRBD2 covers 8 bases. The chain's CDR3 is CAWKRAGAGDEQFF. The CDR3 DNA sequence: TGTGCCTGGAAGAGAGCGGGAGCGGGGGATGAGCAGTTCTTC.